This TCR beta chain is drawn from a study of T-cell reconstitution after alpha-beta-depleted transplantation in children. Study-wide points: Roughly two months post-transplant, alpha-beta T cells reportedly originated from several hundred graft clones that had expanded. At one year after transplant, newly produced T cells mostly accounted for T-cell counts and diversity. For some patients, TCRbeta diversity was high at day 60 because of recipient T cells and thymic progenitors that survived.

Note on this clonotype: Its antigen is unidentified. A much more abundant neighbour one base away suggests this may be a read error.

Preparing the TCRbeta library involved the use of unique molecular identifiers. In TCRdb, the PCR reads were re-called with MiXCR into one record per CDR3 protein. The sample lists approximately 500,000 distinct CDR3 sequences; roughly 10% were seen once. The V and J ends lost 1 base and 3 bases respectively, with 13 bases between them. The germline gives CDR1 SGHVS, CDR2 FNYEAQ. The CDR3 extends over 15 amino acids. The chain joins TRBV7-6 to TRBJ2-7; D is unclear. The sequences come from PBMCs, collected before TCRalphabeta/CD19-depleted stem cell transplant. The clonotype originates from a child aged 2-15 years with inherited bone marrow failure, due to receive a stem cell transplant. The CDR3 nucleotides read TGTGCCAGCAGCTTAGAGGCAGCAGACAACTACGAGCAGTACTTC. Translating gives CASSLEAADNYEQYF.